Reported below is one T cell receptor beta chain. The clone's antigen remains unknown. Base qualities are not at hand, and no much larger clone is one base apart. The CDR3 regions of human TCRbeta chains were analyzed by immunosequencing. Per the authors' processing: Repertoire TCRs were matched against a reference library of SARS-CoV-2-specific TCRs generated with the MIRA antigen-specificity platform. Breadth was defined as the fraction of unique TCRs that were SARS-CoV-2-associated. Depth was defined as the fraction of total T cells that were SARS-CoV-2-associated. Using the MIRA data, every spike-specific TCR was mapped to the spike region that the TCR reacted to and assigned to either a CD4 or a CD8 class. Log10-transformed breadth and depth values were compared by one-way ANOVA with Sidak's multiple comparisons tests. TCRdb re-hosts the immuneACCESS table, in-frame sequences only. Its copies lack some clones; in the studies checked, an unresolved V gene accounts for under half of them, and the cause for the rest is not known. For V, J and clone size, that table is used; D and trimming come from the DNA. Present in this sample are approximately 100,000 clones, 92% of which were seen just once. Approximately 5.5% of the sample rests with the top ten.

What this sample's time point label stands for: baseline before first vaccination. Vaccinee samples were obtained from the UK trials COV001 and COV002, which included a single-blind randomized controlled phase 2/3 trial of AZD1222 (ChAdOx1 nCoV-19) in healthy adults. For TCRbeta chain sequencing, PBMC samples from trial participants were taken at day 0 and at day 28 after the second dose. This entry belongs to a study of T cell responses to AZD1222 COVID-19 vaccine (dated by TCRdb to 2020 to 2022). About the study as a whole: Because spike-specific TCR depth and breadth did not differ between the two schedules, AZD1222 recipients who got a second dose at roughly 4 weeks were pooled with those who got a second dose at roughly 12 weeks. TCR sequencing covered over 230 trial participants: 200 to 210 given two doses of AZD1222 and approximately 26 given two doses of MenACWY control vaccine. Trial participants were enrolled by age into 18-55, 56-69 and 70-plus year subgroups, with about 150, 28 and 57 TCR-sequenced participants respectively.

What the work shows at the level of the full study, not this receptor alone: Only five to seven AZD1222 recipients were SARS-CoV-2 seropositive at baseline, limiting conclusions about previously exposed vaccinees. Because no day 14 peak-response samples were available, the repertoires could be characterized only after the peak T cell response. Reportedly, almost half of the unique spike-specific TCRs recognized epitopes lying outside the regions that are mutated in the B.1.351 and B.1.1.7 variants. Most participants were white British and females outnumbered males, and the authors suggested that clonal diversity may have been underestimated. The 56-69-year group was small, and its depth increase did not reach significance, likely because of low power. After two AZD1222 doses, spike-specific TCR breadth and depth were significantly higher than at day 0 and than in MenACWY recipients. The whole spike protein was spanned by vaccine-associated CD4 TCRs, and dominant responses were seen in regions 160-218 and 743-854.

CDR1 and CDR2, per the germline V gene (reference sequence), are LNHDA and SQIVND. Here V drops 7 bases and J drops 6 bases, and the junction holds 7 bases not matched to any gene. The CDR3 contains 14 residues, cysteine and phenylalanine counted. Just the 42-base CDR3 DNA is kept, in frame starting at base 1. The TCR sequence derives from an adult in good health. The sequencing here drew on peripheral blood, taken on day 0 of AZD1222 vaccination. Here the chain combines TRBV19 and TRBJ1-5; 9 nucleotides in the junction match TRBD1. The CDR3 is CASIRDRVFQPQHF. The DNA sequence is as follows: TGTGCCAGTATCAGGGACAGGGTTTTTCAGCCCCAGCATTTT. This CDR3, with the reference TRBV19 and TRBJ1-5 proteins standing in past its ends, gives the full variable domain DGGITQSPKYLFRKEGQNVTLSCEQNLNHDAMYWYRQDPGQGLRLIYYSQIVNDFQKGDIAEGYSVSREKKESFPLTVTSAQKNPTAFYLCASIRDRVFQPQHFGDGTRLSIL.